This T cell receptor (beta chain) came from a study of T cell clonality in common variable immunodeficiency. The CVID group had fewer than 19 females and about 30 males, mean age roughly 40. By sample share, this clone is medium-sized. Its antigen is still unknown. The read stops 3 residues short of the end of the CDR3; the missing end is completed from the germline J gene. Germline V lookup: CDR1 SQVTM, CDR2 ANQGSEA. CDR3 length: 12 residues. TCRdb's table, derived via immunoSEQ multiplex PCR, lists solely in-frame clones and lacks some. The specimen has 25,000 to 30,000 clones, none found just once. Study-wide findings and caveats: In common variable immunodeficiency, TCR beta chains reportedly carried fewer deletions and N-nucleotide insertions. CVID subjects showed higher TCRbeta clonality than healthy controls. Compared with controls, CVID subjects had fewer shared TCRbeta clones. Links between repertoire features and CVID complications were heterogeneity-limited.

The sequenced material came from peripheral blood mononuclear cells. The genes are TRBV29-1 and TRBJ1-2, with 7 bases that match TRBD1. This clonotype was obtained from a human donor with common variable immunodeficiency. This CDR3 reads CSVQQGDLGYTF. The CDR3 DNA, read in part, is TGCAGCGTTCAGCAGGGGGACTTAGGC.